This T cell receptor (beta chain) is from a study of blood T cell repertoires in COVID-19. About the research overall: COVID-19 samples collected from the United States, Italy and Spain covered acute and convalescent phases.

Repertoires were generated with immunoSEQ multiplex PCR, while TCRdb's copy carries only in-frame clones and drops some. The sample records over 100,000 clones, 87% being singletons. The sample was peripheral blood. This TCR derives from a woman in her fifties or sixties with COVID-19, enrolled during active disease.

This CDR3 reads CASSFTGTGAGTEAFF. The CDR3 region has the DNA TGTGCCAGCAGTTTTACGGGGACAGGGGCCGGAACTGAAGCTTTCTTT. This sequence joins TRBV27 and TRBJ1-1; 10 nucleotides line up with TRBD1. The CDR3 is 16 residues long. CDR1 is MNHEY, CDR2 SMNVEV, per germline (reference sequence). The trim removed 3 bases at V and 5 bases at J, leaving 9 bases unmatched.